This entry lists 5 T cell receptor beta chains sequenced from one sample in a study of blood T cell repertoires in COVID-19. Only in-frame clones appear in the TCRdb table, and some are missing; sequencing was by immunoSEQ multiplex PCR. Of about 330,000 clones in the sample, around four fifths were seen once. The material sequenced was peripheral blood. These receptors were obtained from a woman in her fifties or sixties with acute or convalescent COVID-19.

Only one count was recorded for this clone. This rearrangement joins TRBV6-5 to TRBJ1-5; tentative D call: TRBD1 (6 bases). V was trimmed by 8 bases and J by 7 bases, leaving 18 bases between them. Germline CDR1 reads MNHEY; CDR2 reads SVGAGI. The CDR3 totals 14 residues. CDR3 region: CASLRRGGLQPQHF. CDR3 nucleotides: TGTGCCAGCCTTAGGCGGGGGGGCCTGCAGCCCCAGCATTTT.

In this sample, this clone turned up a few times. CDR3 region: CASSPDSSGNTIYF. The CDR3 bases are TGCGCCAGCAGCCCCGACAGCTCTGGAAACACCATATATTTT. The chain combines TRBV4-1 with TRBJ1-3, with D perhaps TRBD1 (5 bases). This CDR3 contains 14 residues. CDR1 and CDR2 (germline): MGHRA, YSYEKL. The V end lost 4 bases, the J end lost 0 bases, and 7 bases lay between the germline ends.

This chain uses TRBV28 with TRBJ2-1, with 8 positions matching TRBD1. Germline V gene data show CDR1 as MDHEN and CDR2 as SYDVKM. The trim removed 5 bases at V and 3 bases at J, leaving 6 bases unmatched. The CDR3 consists of 15 residues. The CDR3 sequence: CASSPRTGNYNEQFF. CDR3 DNA sequence: TGTGCCAGCAGTCCCCGGACAGGGAACTACAATGAGCAGTTCTTC.

The rearrangement uses TRBV10-3 and TRBJ2-5; 10 nucleotides match TRBD2. CDR3 length: 14 amino acids. Looked up from germline, CDR1 is ENHRY and CDR2 is SYGVKD. The V segment lost 6 bases and the J segment 3 bases; nucleotides outside the gene matches: 4. The CDR3 loop reads CAISSGTSEETQYF. The CDR3 bases are TGTGCCATCAGCTCCGGGACTAGCGAAGAGACCCAGTACTTC.

This chain joins TRBV7-2 and TRBJ2-2, with a weak D call TRBD1 (6 bases). This CDR3 is 16 amino acids long. Germline V CDR1 and CDR2: SGHTA, FQGNSA. With 1 base removed from V and 4 bases from J, the gap between germline ends came to 13 bases. CDR3 in DNA: TGTGCCAGCAGCTTAGAGTCAGGACAGCTCACCGGGGAGCTGTTTTTT. Its protein product is CASSLESGQLTGELFF.